This TCR beta chain is drawn from a study of CD8+ T cells in alopecia areata. With respect to this clone: Its antigen is currently unknown.

Study findings and constraints: Just one nonresponder means the tie between baseline CD8+ expansion and response stays uncertain. The study also sequences resident alphabeta T cells of normal skin in scalp samples.

Reverse transcribed after extraction, RNA yielded cDNA as the sequencing template. Sequencing used immunoSEQ multiplex PCR; TCRdb keeps in-frame clones, though not all of them. Counted here are 150,000 to 250,000 clones, about 62% occurring once; the ten biggest clones make up 5.5% to 6%. Indicated treatment: oral pan-JAK inhibitor, 5-10 mg twice daily. Individuals with alopecia areata gave both lesional scalp punch biopsies and peripheral blood for collection. The CDR3 length is 15 residues. Germline V gives CDR1 MDHEN, CDR2 SYDVKM. V was clipped by 1 base and J by 4 bases, with 13 bases between them.

This sample comprised CD4+ T cells sorted from blood, obtained at week 24, from a patient treated with tofacitinib. This clonotype was sampled from a human donor with alopecia areata. The J gene is TRBJ1-1, the V gene TRBV28, with D maybe TRBD1 (5 bases). Here the CDR3 reads CASSLSGGMSTEAFF. CDR3 DNA: TGTGCCAGCAGTTTATCTGGGGGAATGAGCACTGAAGCTTTCTTT.